This T cell receptor beta chain came from a study of vaccination and CD4 T cells after COVID-19. Sequenced with the Oncomine TCR Beta short-read assay was DNA taken from cultured CD4+ T cells. TCRdb fed the PCR reads into MiXCR, producing one record per CDR3 protein. Among more than 20,000 distinct CDR3 sequences listed, around half were seen once. The sample's treatment: 10-day PBMC culture with coronavirus spike peptide pools or control peptides (ViraFEST assay). This clonotype has only a few counts. The antigen remains undetermined. The germline V gene encodes CDR1 LNHDA and CDR2 SQIVND (reference sequence). The CDR3 totals 14 residues. Deletions cut 3 bases from V and 1 base from J, with 9 bases between.

The chain recombines TRBV19 with TRBJ1-1; TRBD1 might be the D (5 bases). The starting material was CD4+ T cells from blood, cultured in vitro, obtained before SARS-CoV-2 vaccination. The TCR originated in a human donor who received a COVID-19 vaccine. The CDR3 protein is CASSMIDRNTEAFF. The DNA for the CDR3 is TGTGCCAGTAGTATGATCGACAGGAACACTGAAGCTTTCTTT. The whole variable domain, remainder taken from reference TRBV19 and TRBJ1-1, is DGGITQSPKYLFRKEGQNVTLSCEQNLNHDAMYWYRQDPGQGLRLIYYSQIVNDFQKGDIAEGYSVSREKKESFPLTVTSAQKNPTAFYLCASSMIDRNTEAFFGQGTRLTVV.